This T cell receptor (beta chain) was profiled in a study of cytomegalovirus exposure and HLA in healthy donors. Whole-study context: The 550 to 800 first-cohort repertoires and the approximately 110 validation repertoires shared the same platform, a later analysis reported.

Separate from the roughly 610-subject first cohort, the roughly 120-subject validation cohort was the one that the donors belonged to. Assay: immunoSEQ multiplex PCR; the TCRdb copy retains only in-frame clones and omits some. This sample has about 110,000 clones, with roughly 95% found just once. The germline V and J ends were trimmed by 4 bases and 4 bases, with 14 bases remaining between them. The CDR3 is 16 residues long. Germline CDR1 is MNHEY and CDR2 is SMNVEV (reference sequence). The chain combines TRBV27 with TRBJ1-6, with D hard to call. The sequencing sample was made of PBMCs. The clonotype originates from a woman under 30 in good health and CMV-seronegative. CDR3 DNA sequence: TGTGCCAGCAGTTCTCAGAAAGGAGGATATAATTCACCCCTCCACTTT. It specifies CASSSQKGGYNSPLHF.